A single sample is the source of the 2 T cell receptor beta chains below, sequenced in a study of beta chain features in type 1 diabetes. Study results and caveats: For Type 1 diabetes patients, all four CD4+ subsets carried TCRB CDR3s that were moderately but significantly shorter.

cDNA synthesis used the whole RNA isolate, giving expressed TCRB sequences. TCRdb's copy holds only in-frame clones and misses some; the assay was immunoSEQ multiplex PCR. The sample consists of 630,000 or so clones, roughly 13% of them appearing once. These receptors have no known antigen. The sequenced sample consisted of naive CD4+ T cells from blood. The receptor source for this set is a man aged 18 to 29 with type 1 diabetes.

This sequence joins TRBV2 and TRBJ1-1; possible D gene TRBD1, 5 bases. Trimming took off 3 bases at V and 4 bases at J, with 12 bases between the two ends. CDR3 size: 14 residues. Germline V gene sequence: CDR1 SNHLY, CDR2 FYNNEI. The CDR3 DNA sequence: TGTGCCAGCAGTGAGGCAGGGATGAGCACTGAAGCTTTCTTT. Translation: CASSEAGMSTEAFF.

The chain couples TRBV30 to TRBJ2-6; 7 bases line up with TRBD1. With 8 bases clipped from V and 0 bases from J, the junction kept 13 bases outside the gene matches. The CDR3 runs to 17 residues. The germline gives CDR1 GTSNPN, CDR2 SVGIG (reference sequence). CDR3: CARTTGPSGSGANVLTF. The CDR3 region has the DNA TGTGCCCGTACGACAGGGCCCTCCGGCTCTGGGGCCAACGTCCTGACTTTC.